This T cell receptor (beta chain) derives from a study of blood T cells in healthy people across ages. With 3 bases clipped from V and 8 bases from J, the junction kept 8 bases outside the gene matches. Germline values: CDR1 SEHNR, CDR2 FQNEAQ (reference sequence). There are 15 residues in the CDR3. It was with a sample-barcoded 5' primer and a J-beta primer mix that a second PCR of roughly 6 to 12 cycles was run. MiXCR was run by TCRdb on the 5' RACE reads, yielding one entry per CDR3 protein. The sample carries 1.5 million to 2 million distinct CDR3 sequences, about 49% recorded once. Sequencing used blood. This sequence was found in a woman in her thirties or forties in good health. The chain links TRBV7-9 to TRBJ1-4; TRBD1 matches 8 bases. Here the CDR3 reads CASSFTTGGGEKLFF. The DNA for the CDR3 is TGTGCCAGCAGCTTTACTACAGGGGGGGGAGAAAAACTGTTTTTT.